This is a list of T cell receptor beta chains from one sample in a study of blood T cells in healthy people across ages. TCRdb reprocessed the 5' RACE reads via MiXCR and lists one record per CDR3 protein. Of about 670,000 distinct CDR3 sequences listed, over 40% were seen once; the top ten hold about 13%. The sequenced sample consisted of blood. These receptors were taken from a woman aged 80 or older in good health. Each CDR3 is given with its conserved first and last residue. The order of the fields is clone size, D gene, J gene, V gene, CDR3 protein, CDR3 DNA. D genes are given only for firm matches. The size of a clone is reported for some rows only, either as once, few or many, or as a class for expanded clones.

NA | NA | TRBJ1-4 | TRBV9 | CASSPGREEKLFF | TGTGCCAGCAGCCCAGGAAGAGAGGAAAAACTGTTTTTT
NA | NA | TRBJ1-4 | TRBV6-1 | CASRPDWDGDPATNEKLFF | TGTGCCAGCAGGCCGGACTGGGACGGTGATCCAGCAACTAATGAAAAACTGTTTTTT
NA | NA | TRBJ2-3 | TRBV7-6 | CASSGGLGRRRDTQYF | TGTGCCAGCAGCGGGGGCCTTGGTAGGAGAAGGGATACGCAGTATTTT
many | NA | TRBJ1-2 | TRBV12-3/TRBV12-4 | CASTQGVYGYTF | TGTGCCAGCACCCAAGGGGTCTATGGCTACACCTTC
NA | NA | TRBJ1-2 | TRBV20-1 | CSANTGTYYGYTF | TGCAGTGCTAACACCGGGACGTACTATGGCTACACCTTC
NA | NA | TRBJ1-1 | TRBV25-1 | CASSAWFVTEAFF | TGTGCCAGCAGTGCCTGGTTTGTCACTGAAGCTTTCTTT
NA | NA | TRBJ1-1 | TRBV18 | CASSPDQGSREAFF | TGTGCCAGCTCACCGGATCAGGGGAGTCGTGAAGCTTTCTTT
NA | NA | TRBJ2-7 | TRBV4-2 | CASSQGEGAEQYF | TGTGCCAGCAGCCAAGGGGAAGGGGCCGAGCAGTACTTC
NA | TRBD2 | TRBJ2-1 | TRBV5-1 | CASSWRTSAFSYNEQFF | TGCGCCAGCAGCTGGAGGACTAGCGCCTTTTCCTACAATGAGCAGTTCTTC
many | NA | TRBJ2-1 | TRBV10-3 | CAISESNGASSGNRDEQFF | TGTGCCATCAGTGAGTCGAACGGGGCCAGCAGCGGCAACCGCGATGAGCAGTTCTTC
many | NA | TRBJ2-7 | TRBV2 | CASRSLTQRSSYEQYF | TGTGCCAGCCGTAGCTTAACACAAAGATCCTCCTACGAGCAGTACTTC
NA | TRBD2 | TRBJ2-3 | TRBV20-1 | CSAREWGTSPPDTQYF | TGCAGTGCTAGAGAGTGGGGGACTAGCCCCCCAGATACGCAGTATTTT
few | NA | TRBJ1-2 | TRBV6-1 | CASSETNYGYTF | TGTGCCAGCAGTGAAACTAACTATGGCTACACCTTC
few | TRBD2 | TRBJ2-3 | TRBV3-1 | CASSKVGGTSGRTDTQYF | TGTGCCAGCAGCAAGGTCGGCGGGACTAGCGGTCGCACAGATACGCAGTATTTT
NA | TRBD1 | TRBJ2-5 | TRBV5-1 | CASSEGFGTGRETQYF | TGCGCCAGCAGCGAGGGTTTTGGGACAGGGAGAGAGACCCAGTACTTC
NA | TRBD2 | TRBJ2-4 | TRBV15 | CATSNPPGRGGLAVPAKNIQYF | TGTGCCACCAGCAACCCCCCAGGCAGAGGGGGACTAGCGGTCCCAGCCAAAAACATTCAGTACTTC
few | NA | TRBJ2-7 | TRBV5-1 | CASSFYGGPYNEQYF | TGCGCCAGCAGCTTTTATGGCGGCCCCTACAATGAGCAGTACTTC
NA | NA | TRBJ1-2 | TRBV6-5 | CASTPGGAPNRDGYTF | TGTGCCAGCACTCCCGGGGGGGCGCCGAATCGGGACGGCTACACCTTC
NA | NA | TRBJ2-3 | TRBV7-3 | CASSLTPTSTDTQYF | TGTGCCAGCAGCTTAACGCCAACTAGCACAGATACGCAGTATTTT
many | NA | TRBJ2-3 | TRBV18 | CASSPQQNTDTQYF | TGTGCCAGCTCACCACAACAGAACACAGATACGCAGTATTTT
NA | NA | TRBJ1-2 | TRBV3-1 | CASKPGAGVYGYTF | TGTGCCAGCAAACCAGGGGCTGGTGTGTATGGCTACACCTTC
many | TRBD2 | TRBJ2-1 | TRBV10-3 | CAISESASGLPYNEQFF | TGTGCCATCAGTGAGTCGGCTAGCGGGCTCCCCTACAATGAGCAGTTCTTC
few | NA | TRBJ1-1 | TRBV12-3/TRBV12-4 | CASGRSNTEAFF | TGTGCCAGCGGCCGGAGTAACACTGAAGCTTTCTTT
few | TRBD1 | TRBJ2-1 | TRBV20-1 | CSARGDREAYNEQFF | TGCAGTGCTAGAGGGGACAGGGAGGCGTACAATGAGCAGTTCTTC
many | NA | TRBJ2-3 | TRBV12-3/TRBV12-4 | CASSPGTRTQYF | TGTGCCAGCAGTCCTGGGACCCGTACGCAGTATTTT
few | NA | TRBJ2-1 | TRBV19 | CASSIGGGVYNEQFF | TGTGCCAGTAGTATAGGTGGGGGAGTGTACAATGAGCAGTTCTTC
NA | TRBD1 | TRBJ1-1 | TRBV20-1 | CSAWGQVNTEAFF | TGCAGTGCTTGGGGACAGGTAAACACTGAAGCTTTCTTT
NA | NA | TRBJ2-3 | TRBV3-1 | CASSLRRTNTDTQYF | TGTGCCAGCAGCCTCCGGCGGACAAACACAGATACGCAGTATTTT
NA | NA | TRBJ1-6 | TRBV7-9 | CASSSGTPKPLHF | TGTGCCAGCAGCTCCGGGACACCGAAGCCCCTCCACTTT
NA | NA | TRBJ2-6 | TRBV4-1 | CASSQGSGVNVLTF | TGCGCCAGCAGCCAGGGCTCTGGGGTCAACGTCCTGACTTTC
NA | NA | TRBJ2-3 | TRBV3-1 | CASGPREGLTDTQYF | TGTGCCAGCGGCCCGAGAGAAGGACTCACAGATACGCAGTATTTT
NA | NA | TRBJ1-2 | TRBV7-9 | CASSSAGKDGYTF | TGTGCCAGCAGCTCCGCCGGGAAGGATGGCTACACCTTC
NA | NA | TRBJ2-4 | TRBV19 | CASKEGFGAKNIQYF | TGTGCCAGTAAAGAGGGTTTTGGGGCCAAAAACATTCAGTACTTC
NA | NA | TRBJ2-3 | TRBV3-1 | CASSQAADTQYF | TGTGCCAGCAGCCAAGCTGCAGATACGCAGTATTTT
many | NA | TRBJ1-4 | TRBV6-6 | CASSGLANEKLFF | TGTGCCAGCAGTGGACTAGCAAATGAAAAACTGTTTTTT
once | NA | TRBJ2-5 | TRBV25-1 | CASSRPEGETQYF | TGTGCCAGCAGTCGACCGGAAGGAGAGACCCAGTACTTC
NA | NA | TRBJ2-5 | TRBV27 | CASSLSWSPIGTQYF | TGTGCCAGCAGTTTATCATGGTCTCCGATAGGGACCCAGTACTTC
NA | NA | TRBJ2-2 | TRBV5-1 | CASSLRPLGNTGELFF | TGCGCCAGCAGCTTGAGGCCCTTGGGGAACACCGGGGAGCTGTTTTTT
many | NA | TRBJ2-1 | TRBV10-3 | CAISESTNEQFF | TGTGCCATCAGTGAGTCCACCAATGAGCAGTTCTTC
NA | NA | TRBJ2-1 | TRBV10-3 | CAISESGTHLANEQFF | TGTGCCATCAGTGAATCCGGGACTCACCTTGCCAATGAGCAGTTCTTC
few | TRBD2 | TRBJ2-3 | TRBV10-3 | CAITPSGETTDTQYF | TGTGCCATCACCCCTAGCGGGGAGACCACAGATACGCAGTATTTT
NA | NA | TRBJ2-2 | TRBV28 | CASSFEGTGELFF | TGTGCCAGCAGTTTCGAGGGCACCGGGGAGCTGTTTTTT
NA | NA | TRBJ1-4 | TRBV28 | CASSLEGGRKLFF | TGTGCCAGCAGTCTGGAGGGAGGGCGAAAACTGTTTTTT
NA | NA | TRBJ1-1 | TRBV9 | CASSGEGFMNTEAFF | TGTGCCAGCAGCGGTGAGGGATTCATGAACACTGAAGCTTTCTTT
many | NA | TRBJ1-2 | TRBV5-1 | CASSLMSGRYGYTF | TGCGCCAGCAGCTTAATGTCTGGACGGTATGGCTACACCTTC
NA | NA | TRBJ2-7 | TRBV5-1 | CASNLTSYEQYF | TGCGCCAGCAACTTGACGTCCTACGAGCAGTACTTC
few | TRBD1 | TRBJ2-7 | TRBV12-3/TRBV12-4 | CASSRTGHEQYF | TGTGCCAGCAGTAGGACAGGCCACGAGCAGTACTTC
many | TRBD1 | TRBJ2-7 | TRBV6-6 | CASSHLQGTYEQYF | TGTGCCAGCAGCCACTTACAGGGGACCTACGAGCAGTACTTC
few | TRBD2 | TRBJ2-1 | TRBV7-9 | CASSWGGLANNEQFF | TGTGCCAGCAGCTGGGGAGGACTAGCGAACAATGAGCAGTTCTTC
NA | NA | TRBJ1-2 | TRBV12-3/TRBV12-4 | CASSWAGPGYGYTF | TGTGCCAGCAGTTGGGCAGGGCCAGGCTATGGCTACACCTTC
NA | NA | TRBJ2-3 | TRBV27 | CVSSLRGATDTQYF | TGTGTCAGCAGTTTGCGAGGGGCCACAGATACGCAGTATTTT